This T cell receptor beta chain was profiled in a study of CD4 T cells in relation to SARS-CoV-2 and coronaviruses. The study, taken as a whole, reports: In approximately 71% of donors, memory CD4+ clonotypes crossrecognized SARS-CoV-2 and at least one common cold coronavirus spike. The cross-reactivity analysis covered only spike protein, not other viral proteins. Each donor contributed either pre-pandemic or post-infection samples, not both.

Uncultured naive and memory CD4+ T cells supplied DNA for deep TCR-beta sequencing. Clones were sequenced by immunoSEQ multiplex PCR, and TCRdb holds only the in-frame ones, with some missing. The table has approximately 64,000 clones, 94% seen once. Before the COVID-19 pandemic, during about 2011-2019, CD4+ T cells were taken from unexposed donors. This clone was observed once. Its antigen is still unknown. This receptor was obtained from a human donor in good health. The sequencing sample was made of naive CD4+ T cells from PBMCs. As for subset: naive CD4+ T cells isolated by negative enrichment.

The CDR3 protein is CASSTPAGLRNEQFF. The CDR3 nucleotides are TGTGCCAGTAGTACGCCCGCCGGACTAAGGAATGAGCAGTTCTTC. The gene calls are TRBV19 and TRBJ2-1, with D possibly being TRBD2 (6 bases). The CDR3 loop spans 15 amino acids. The V end lost 4 bases, the J end lost 7 bases, and 17 bases lay between the germline ends. Germline-derived CDR1 and CDR2 are LNHDA and SQIVND (reference sequence). Complete variable domain (other parts from reference TRBV19 and TRBJ2-1): DGGITQSPKYLFRKEGQNVTLSCEQNLNHDAMYWYRQDPGQGLRLIYYSQIVNDFQKGDIAEGYSVSREKKESFPLTVTSAQKNPTAFYLCASSTPAGLRNEQFFGPGTRLTVL.